This T cell receptor (beta chain) was recorded in a study of cytomegalovirus exposure and HLA in healthy donors. Concerning this clone: What it binds is not known.

Overall study results and limits: Sequencing depth roughly uniform across donors was assumed in presence/absence analyses.

The study ran its PCR with 60 Vbeta and 13 Jbeta primers. The table came from immunoSEQ multiplex PCR; TCRdb's copy has only in-frame clones and leaves some out. The top ten hold around 7% of the sample, which has around 150,000 clones, 80% seen once. This CDR3 is built from 17 residues. V gave up 0 bases and J gave up 6 bases, with 20 bases separating them. Germline lookup yields CDR1 LNHNV and CDR2 YYDKDF (reference sequence). The receptor comes from a man aged 40-49 years in good health and CMV-seropositive. This chain links TRBV15 with TRBJ1-2, with TRBD1 as a possible D gene (6 bases). Material: PBMCs. The CDR3 reads CATSRDLPHTGYNGYTF. The CDR3 coding sequence is TGTGCCACCAGCAGAGATCTCCCACACACAGGGTACAATGGCTACACCTTC.